This record looks at one T cell receptor beta chain sequence and its context. The repertoire was sequenced with immunoSEQ multiplex PCR; TCRdb's copy has only in-frame clones and lacks some. This sample has 200,000 to 250,000 clones, with 92% found just once. The V segment lost 7 bases and the J segment 10 bases; nucleotides outside the gene matches: 5. This CDR3 spans 13 amino acids. The sample belongs to a study of blood T cell repertoires in COVID-19. The origin of this receptor is a man aged 60 to 69 with COVID-19, enrolled during active disease. Sequenced: peripheral blood. The V gene is TRBV12-3 or TRBV12-4, the J gene TRBJ2-1; 12 nucleotides agree with TRBD2. CDR3 nucleotide sequence: TGTGCCAGCACCAGACTAGCGGGGGACGAGCAGTTCTTC. Residues: CASTRLAGDEQFF.